This TCR beta chain was identified during a study of blood T cell repertoires in COVID-19. Generated by immunoSEQ multiplex PCR, the TCRdb table keeps only in-frame clones and is missing some. The sample carries 250,000 to 350,000 clones, roughly 87% recorded once. Germline CDR1 is MGHRA and CDR2 is YSYEKL. The CDR3 loop spans 14 amino acids. Points on this clone: One end of the junction is discordant with germline, which a read error may explain.

The receptor was isolated from a man aged 18 to 29 with active or convalescent COVID-19. The rearrangement uses TRBV4-1 and TRBJ2-1, with 15 bases identical to TRBD2. Material: peripheral blood. In nucleotides, the CDR3 is TGCGCCAGCAAAAACACCGGACTAGCGGGGGGGATACTCTTC. It codes for CASKNTGLAGGILF.